What follows are 30 T cell receptor beta chains derived from one specimen sequenced in a study of T cell responses to AZD1222 COVID-19 vaccine. The method was immunoSEQ multiplex PCR; TCRdb's version includes in-frame clones alone and lacks a portion of them. The profile shows about 66,000 clones, 60% to 85% of them singletons. The source material was peripheral blood, sampled on day 0 of MenACWY control vaccination. Every receptor here comes from an adult in good health.

About this clone itself: The same CDR3 is also encoded by other DNA sequences in this sample. The chain carries TRBV7-2 and TRBJ1-1; 8 bases line up with TRBD1. Trimming cost V 3 bases and J 2 bases; bases outside gene matches: 2. This CDR3 is 14 amino acids long. The germline V gene encodes CDR1 SGHTA and CDR2 FQGNSA. CDR3 DNA: TGTGCCAGCAGCTTTGACAGGGGTAACACTGAAGCTTTCTTT. Amino acid sequence: CASSFDRGNTEAFF. The variable domain in full, with the rest retrieved from reference TRBV7-2 and TRBJ1-1, is GAGVSQSPSNKVTEKGKDVELRCDPISGHTALYWYRQSLGQGLEFLIYFQGNSAPDKSGLPSDRFSAERTGGSVSTLTIQRTQQEDSAVYLCASSFDRGNTEAFFGQGTRLTVV.

This clone was detected once. This chain links TRBV6-5 with TRBJ2-5; D assignment may be TRBD1 or TRBD2 (5 bases each). Germline CDR1 reads MNHEY; CDR2 reads SVGAGI. The V end was cut by 8 bases, the J end by 5 bases, with 18 bases between. The CDR3 extends over 14 amino acids. The CDR3 reads CASLGTGGTETQYF. The CDR3 DNA is TGTGCCAGCTTGGGAACAGGAGGAACGGAGACCCAGTACTTC.

The chain joins TRBV7-2 to TRBJ2-7, with 8 nucleotides matching TRBD1. In germline, CDR1 is SGHTA, CDR2 FQGNSA. The CDR3 extends over 12 amino acids. The V segment lost 1 base and the J segment 8 bases; nucleotides outside the gene matches: 1. This chain's CDR3 is CASSLGTGQQYF. The CDR3 bases are TGTGCCAGCAGCTTAGGGACAGGGCAGCAGTACTTC. The entire variable domain, with the rest obtained from reference TRBV7-2 and TRBJ2-7, is as follows: GAGVSQSPSNKVTEKGKDVELRCDPISGHTALYWYRQSLGQGLEFLIYFQGNSAPDKSGLPSDRFSAERTGGSVSTLTIQRTQQEDSAVYLCASSLGTGQQYFGPGTRLTVT.

This sequence joins TRBV6-6 and TRBJ1-1, with 7 bases lining up with TRBD1. The germline V gene has CDR1 MNHNY and CDR2 SVGAGI (reference sequence). With V trimmed by 6 bases and J by 6 bases, 4 bases remained unmatched. The CDR3 is 12 residues long. CDR3 in DNA: TGTGCCAGCAGCTCCACAGGGGCTGAAGCTTTCTTT. The encoded protein is CASSSTGAEAFF.

This clone was observed a handful of times. The V gene is TRBV6-2 or TRBV6-3, the J gene TRBJ2-7; no clear D. CDR3 size: 14 residues. The V and J ends lost 4 bases and 4 bases respectively, with 14 bases between them. Looked up from germline, CDR1 is MNHEY and CDR2 is SVGEGT. The CDR3 protein is CASSFADLRYEQYF. The DNA of the CDR3 is TGTGCCAGCAGTTTCGCAGACCTTCGGTACGAGCAGTACTTC.

The chain has TRBV4-1 and TRBJ1-1, with a possible D match to TRBD1 (6 bases). The CDR3 spans 17 residues. Trimming removed 1 base at V and 4 bases at J, with 19 bases between. Germline CDR1 and CDR2: MGHRA and YSYEKL. The CDR3 sequence: CASSQVNAGEGVTEAFF. In DNA form, the CDR3 reads TGCGCCAGCAGCCAAGTTAACGCAGGGGAAGGTGTCACTGAAGCTTTCTTT.

J is TRBJ1-1 and V is TRBV5-6, with TRBD1 as a possible D gene (6 bases). The germline V gene encodes CDR1 SGHDT and CDR2 YYEEEE. Trimming stripped 1 base from V and 0 bases from J, with 10 bases between. The CDR3 sequence is 15 residues long. The DNA of the CDR3 is TGTGCCAGCAGCTTGATTGGACAGATGAACACTGAAGCTTTCTTT. Translated: CASSLIGQMNTEAFF.

CDR3 loop: CASSPDRDQPQHF. In nucleotides, the CDR3 is TGTGCCAGCAGTCCCGACAGAGATCAGCCCCAGCATTTT. The gene calls are TRBV2 and TRBJ1-5; possibly TRBD1 for D (5 bases). Germline CDR1 SNHLY, CDR2 FYNNEI. This CDR3 is 13 amino acids long. Trimming shortened V by 5 bases and J by 5 bases, and 10 bases separated the two germline ends. The whole variable domain, remainder taken from reference TRBV2 and TRBJ1-5, is EPEVTQTPSHQVTQMGQEVILRCVPISNHLYFYWYRQILGQKVEFLVSFYNNEISEKSEIFDDQFSVERPDGSNFTLKIRSTKLEDSAMYFCASSPDRDQPQHFGDGTRLSIL.

In this sample, this clone is medium-sized. V gene TRBV2 combines with J gene TRBJ2-1; 8 positions agree with TRBD1. The CDR3 has 14 residues. Germline CDR1 reads SNHLY; CDR2 reads FYNNEI. V shed 7 bases, J shed 5 bases, and the junction held 7 bases outside the gene matches. CDR3 nucleotides: TGTGCCAGCACCGGGACAGGACGAGACAATGAGCAGTTCTTC. Amino acid sequence: CASTGTGRDNEQFF.

The chain combines TRBV18 with TRBJ1-4, with no clear D. This CDR3 has 16 residues. From germline, CDR1 is KGHSH and CDR2 LQKENI. V was shortened by 3 bases and J by 8 bases, with 19 bases between the two germline ends. In DNA form, the CDR3 reads TGTGCCAGCTCACCTAACGGCTTCTCTCAAGTCGAAAAACTGTTTTTT. Protein: CASSPNGFSQVEKLFF.

V usage is TRBV10-3 and J usage is TRBJ2-7, with D maybe TRBD2 (6 bases). Germline CDR1 reads ENHRY; CDR2 reads SYGVKD. The V gene lost 6 bases and the J gene lost 5 bases, with 8 bases spanning the gap. This CDR3 contains 11 residues. Here the CDR3 DNA reads TGTGCCATCAGCCGCGGGGACGAGCAGTACTTC. Amino acid sequence: CAISRGDEQYF.

The rearrangement uses TRBV4-3 and TRBJ1-2; TRBD1 might be the D (6 bases). CDR3 length equals 14 residues. In germline, CDR1 is LGHNA, CDR2 YSLEER. Trimming removed 3 bases from V and 4 bases from J, with 12 bases in between. CDR3 in DNA: TGCGCCAGCAGCCAGCGGACAGTGTCCTATGGCTACACCTTC. Translating gives CASSQRTVSYGYTF.

The chain combines TRBV18 with TRBJ2-7; unclear D gene. V shed 1 base and J shed 2 bases, with 9 bases lying between them. This CDR3 comprises 14 residues. The germline V gene encodes CDR1 KGHSH and CDR2 LQKENI. Here the CDR3 reads CASSPQGQPYEQYF. The CDR3 DNA is TGTGCCAGCTCACCACAGGGCCAACCCTACGAGCAGTACTTC.

This chain joins TRBV24-1 and TRBJ2-1, with D perhaps assigned TRBD1 or TRBD2 (5 bases each). The V gene lost 2 bases and the J gene lost 7 bases, with 11 bases spanning the gap. The CDR3 consists of 14 residues. In germline, CDR1 is KGHDR, CDR2 SFDVKD. CDR3 DNA sequence: TGTGCCACCAGTGATTCTGGGACGCGAAATGAGCAGTTCTTC. It codes for CATSDSGTRNEQFF.

The J gene is TRBJ1-3, the V gene TRBV28, with a weak D call TRBD1 (5 bases). The V end was cut by 5 bases, the J end by 7 bases, with 15 bases between. The CDR3 totals 14 residues. Per germline, CDR1 MDHEN and CDR2 SYDVKM. This CDR3 is CASSLTAWRNTIYF. In DNA form, the CDR3 reads TGTGCCAGCAGTCTGACAGCTTGGAGGAACACCATATATTTT.

This chain connects TRBV6-5 to TRBJ1-2; perhaps TRBD1 as D (6 bases). Germline CDR1 reads MNHEY; CDR2 reads SVGAGI. CDR3 length equals 13 residues. V was trimmed by 6 bases and J by 4 bases, leaving 12 bases between them. The CDR3 DNA is TGTGCCAGCAGCCGTACAGGGATCTATGGCTACACCTTC. It translates to CASSRTGIYGYTF.

The chain employs TRBV5-1 and TRBJ2-3; D may be TRBD2 (5 bases). The germline V and J ends were trimmed by 4 bases and 0 bases, with 6 bases remaining between them. Germline-derived CDR1 and CDR2 are SGHRS and YFSETQ. The CDR3 has 13 residues. CDR3: CASSRGSTDTQYF. As DNA, the CDR3 is TGCGCCAGCAGCCGCGGGAGCACAGATACGCAGTATTTT.

V is TRBV30 and J is TRBJ2-3, with unresolved D. V was clipped by 0 bases and J by 0 bases, with 13 bases between them. Germline CDR1 and CDR2: GTSNPN and SVGIG (reference sequence). The CDR3 sequence is 16 residues long. The CDR3 nucleotides read TGTGCCTGGAGTGTATGGGTGCCGGGTAGCACAGATACGCAGTATTTT. Translated: CAWSVWVPGSTDTQYF.

CDR3 nucleotide sequence: TGTGCCAGCAGCCAAGATGCGGCAGGTGCCTATGGCTACACCTTC. It is translated as CASSQDAAGAYGYTF. The chain links TRBV4-2 to TRBJ1-2, with unresolved D. The CDR3 contains 15 residues. Germline CDR1 is LGHNA and CDR2 is YNFKEQ. Between the trimmed V and J ends, which lost 0 bases and 4 bases, there was a span of 12 bases.

The gene calls are TRBV28 and TRBJ1-1; 8 bases agree with TRBD1. Trimming cost V 7 bases and J 0 bases; bases outside gene matches: 4. Germline lookup yields CDR1 MDHEN and CDR2 SYDVKM. The CDR3 totals 14 residues. CDR3: CASNTGGLNTEAFF. The CDR3 DNA reads as TGTGCCAGCAATACAGGGGGGCTGAACACTGAAGCTTTCTTT.

The V call is TRBV7-2, the J call TRBJ2-7; 11 bases line up with TRBD1. J gave up 5 bases and V 3 bases, and 6 bases lay outside the gene matches. CDR1 and CDR2 (germline): SGHTA, FQGNSA. This CDR3 contains 15 residues. CDR3 region: CASSLGWTGGNEQYF. In DNA form, the CDR3 reads TGTGCCAGCAGCTTGGGCTGGACAGGGGGCAACGAGCAGTACTTC.

This rearrangement joins TRBV7-8 to TRBJ1-4; no definite D call. Trimming took off 3 bases at V and 0 bases at J, with 8 bases between the two ends. Germline V gives CDR1 SGHVS, CDR2 FQNEAQ. This CDR3 has 15 amino acids. CDR3 amino acids: CASSFSATTNEKLFF. The CDR3 DNA is TGTGCCAGCAGCTTTTCGGCGACAACTAATGAAAAACTGTTTTTT.

V and J are TRBV15 and TRBJ1-5; D possibly corresponds to TRBD1 (6 bases). This CDR3 region has 16 residues. Germline lookup yields CDR1 LNHNV and CDR2 YYDKDF (reference sequence). V lost 1 base, J lost 3 bases, and 13 bases lay in between. As DNA, the CDR3 is TGTGCCACCAGCAGAGTGACAGGCGCTCACAATCAGCCCCAGCATTTT. It specifies CATSRVTGAHNQPQHF.

The gene calls are TRBV25-1 and TRBJ2-1; D remains ambiguous. CDR1 and CDR2 from the germline V gene are MGHDK and SYGVNS. Trimming stripped 5 bases from V and 6 bases from J, with 5 bases between. This CDR3 has 11 residues. The CDR3 region has the DNA TGTGCCAGCAGTCCAGGCAATGAGCAGTTCTTC. It codes for CASSPGNEQFF.

This clone was seen only once. V usage is TRBV19 and J usage is TRBJ1-4; TRBD1 agrees at 8 bases. The V gene end was trimmed by 9 bases and the J gene end by 8 bases; junction bases not matched to a gene: 8. The V gene's germline CDR1 is LNHDA and CDR2 SQIVND (reference sequence). The CDR3 sequence is 13 residues long. This CDR3 reads CASLDRVNEKLFF. Here the CDR3 DNA reads TGTGCCAGCTTGGACAGGGTGAACGAAAAACTGTTTTTT. The entire variable domain, with the rest obtained from reference TRBV19 and TRBJ1-4, is as follows: DGGITQSPKYLFRKEGQNVTLSCEQNLNHDAMYWYRQDPGQGLRLIYYSQIVNDFQKGDIAEGYSVSREKKESFPLTVTSAQKNPTAFYLCASLDRVNEKLFFGSGTQLSVL.

The J gene is TRBJ2-7, the V gene TRBV4-1; D may be TRBD2 (5 bases). The V and J ends lost 2 bases and 4 bases respectively, with 15 bases between them. The germline V gene encodes CDR1 MGHRA and CDR2 YSYEKL. This CDR3 is 15 amino acids long. The CDR3 bases are TGCGCCAGCAGCCAAATAGTAGACCCGGGGTACGAGCAGTACTTC. As protein: CASSQIVDPGYEQYF.

The V and J genes are TRBV4-1 and TRBJ2-7, with 9 bases that match TRBD1. With V trimmed by 2 bases and J by 0 bases, 5 bases remained unmatched. This CDR3 has 16 residues. Germline assignment: CDR1 MGHRA and CDR2 YSYEKL. The CDR3 here is CASSQITGGASYEQYF. The CDR3 nucleotides read TGCGCCAGCAGCCAAATTACAGGGGGCGCCTCCTACGAGCAGTACTTC.

This clone was found once. This sequence joins TRBV28 and TRBJ1-6; 7 nucleotides match TRBD1. Germline V CDR1 and CDR2: MDHEN, SYDVKM. V gave up 10 bases and J gave up 6 bases; unmatched junction bases: 6. The CDR3 loop spans 13 amino acids. In nucleotides, the CDR3 is TGTGCCACCACGGGACAGTTTAATTCACCCCTCCACTTT. Translation: CATTGQFNSPLHF.

This clone was seen a few times. V is TRBV7-2 and J is TRBJ1-5; 7 positions agree with TRBD1. This CDR3 is 15 amino acids long. V was clipped by 0 bases and J by 2 bases; unmatched bases: 1. CDR1 and CDR2 from the germline V gene are SGHTA and FQGNSA. CDR3: CASSLAGGGNQPQHF. The CDR3 DNA sequence: TGTGCCAGCAGCTTAGCAGGGGGCGGCAATCAGCCCCAGCATTTT.

The rearrangement joins TRBV28 to TRBJ1-1, with D unresolved. V lost 3 bases, J lost 1 base, and 9 bases lay in between. Germline V lookup: CDR1 MDHEN, CDR2 SYDVKM. CDR3 length: 14 amino acids. CDR3 sequence: CASSFVRKNTEAFF. For the CDR3, the DNA is TGTGCCAGCAGTTTTGTCAGAAAGAACACTGAAGCTTTCTTT.